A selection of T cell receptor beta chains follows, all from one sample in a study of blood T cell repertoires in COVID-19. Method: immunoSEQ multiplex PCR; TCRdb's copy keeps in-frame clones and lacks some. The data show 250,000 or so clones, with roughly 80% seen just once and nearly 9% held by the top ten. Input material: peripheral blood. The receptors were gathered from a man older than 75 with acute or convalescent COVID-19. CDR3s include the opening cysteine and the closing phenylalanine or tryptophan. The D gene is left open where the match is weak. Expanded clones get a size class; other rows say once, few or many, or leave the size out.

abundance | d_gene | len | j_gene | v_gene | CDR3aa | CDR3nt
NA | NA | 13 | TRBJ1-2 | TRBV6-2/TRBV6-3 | CASSYPPGYGYTF | TGTGCCAGCAGTTATCCCCCAGGCTATGGCTACACCTTC
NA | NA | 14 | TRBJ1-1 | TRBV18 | CASSPLGANTEAFF | TGTGCCAGCTCACCACTGGGGGCGAACACTGAAGCTTTCTTT
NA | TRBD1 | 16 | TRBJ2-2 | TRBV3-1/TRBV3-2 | CASSRRGTANTGELFF | TGTGCCAGCAGTCGAAGAGGGACAGCGAACACCGGGGAGCTGTTTTTT
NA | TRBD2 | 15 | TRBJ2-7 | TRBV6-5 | CASSRSGRPPYEQYF | TGTGCCAGCAGCCGAAGCGGGAGGCCACCCTACGAGCAGTACTTC
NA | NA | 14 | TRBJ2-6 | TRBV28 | CASTAISSGTGVTF | TGTGCCAGCACCGCCATTTCCTCCGGGACGGGGGTGACTTTC
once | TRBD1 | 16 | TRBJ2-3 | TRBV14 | CASSQVGRQGSDTQYF | TGTGCCAGCAGCCAAGTAGGGAGACAGGGATCAGATACGCAGTATTTT
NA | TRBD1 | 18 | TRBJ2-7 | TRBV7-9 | CASTRDRVLAGDSGEQYF | TGTGCCAGCACCCGGGACAGGGTCCTCGCGGGAGACAGTGGCGAGCAGTACTTC
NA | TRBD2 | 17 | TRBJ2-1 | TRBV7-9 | CASSLDLAGDLYNEQFF | TGTGCCAGCAGCTTAGATCTAGCGGGGGACCTCTACAATGAGCAGTTCTTC
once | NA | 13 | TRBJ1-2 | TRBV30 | CAWSGGENYGYTF | TGTGCCTGGAGTGGGGGAGAAAACTATGGCTACACCTTC
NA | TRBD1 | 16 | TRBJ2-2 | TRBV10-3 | CAISQDRGPGTGELFF | TGTGCCATCAGTCAAGACAGGGGGCCGGGCACCGGGGAGCTGTTTTTT
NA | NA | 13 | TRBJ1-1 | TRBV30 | CAWTGQTPLEAFF | TGTGCCTGGACCGGACAGACACCTTTAGAAGCTTTCTTT
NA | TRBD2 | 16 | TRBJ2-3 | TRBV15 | CATSSQPRGSGDTQYF | TGTGCCACCAGCAGCCAGCCGCGGGGGTCTGGAGATACGCAGTATTTT
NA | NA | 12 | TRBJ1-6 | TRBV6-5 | CASRGVNSPLHF | TGTGCCAGCAGGGGAGTCAATTCACCCCTCCACTTT
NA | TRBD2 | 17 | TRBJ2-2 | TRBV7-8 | CASSLRFSGGPPGELFF | TGTGCCAGCAGCCTGCGTTTTAGCGGGGGGCCGCCCGGGGAGCTGTTTTTT
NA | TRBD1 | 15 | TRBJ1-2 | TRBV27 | CASSPIGQGRYGYTF | TGTGCCAGCAGCCCAATAGGACAGGGACGCTATGGCTACACCTTC
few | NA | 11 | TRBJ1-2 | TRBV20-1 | CSALRGYGYTF | TGCAGTGCTCTTCGAGGCTATGGCTACACCTTC
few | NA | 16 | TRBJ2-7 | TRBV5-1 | CASSLSTGGVSYEQYF | TGCGCCAGCAGCTTAAGTACAGGGGGGGTTTCCTACGAGCAGTACTTC
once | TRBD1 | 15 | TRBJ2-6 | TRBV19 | CASSADRAGANVLTF | TGTGCCAGTAGTGCAGACAGGGCTGGGGCCAACGTCCTGACTTTC
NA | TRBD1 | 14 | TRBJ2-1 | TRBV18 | CASSRQGALNEQFF | TGTGCCAGCTCCCGACAGGGGGCGCTTAATGAGCAGTTCTTC
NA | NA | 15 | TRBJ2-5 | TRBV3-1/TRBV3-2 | CASSFGRGAGKTQYF | TGTGCCAGCAGCTTCGGACGGGGGGCGGGTAAGACCCAGTACTTC
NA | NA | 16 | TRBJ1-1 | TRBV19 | CASSITGPRRGTEAFF | TGTGCCAGTAGTATAACAGGCCCCCGGCGGGGCACTGAAGCTTTCTTT
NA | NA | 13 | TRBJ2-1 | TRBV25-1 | CASSEYSVNEQFF | TGTGCCAGCAGTGAATATTCGGTGAATGAGCAGTTCTTC
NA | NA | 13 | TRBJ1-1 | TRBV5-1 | CASSLSGQTEAFF | TGCGCCAGCAGCTTGAGCGGGCAGACTGAAGCTTTCTTT
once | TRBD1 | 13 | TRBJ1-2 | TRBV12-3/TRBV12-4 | CASSPSTGKGYTF | TGTGCCAGCAGCCCCTCGACAGGGAAAGGCTACACCTTC